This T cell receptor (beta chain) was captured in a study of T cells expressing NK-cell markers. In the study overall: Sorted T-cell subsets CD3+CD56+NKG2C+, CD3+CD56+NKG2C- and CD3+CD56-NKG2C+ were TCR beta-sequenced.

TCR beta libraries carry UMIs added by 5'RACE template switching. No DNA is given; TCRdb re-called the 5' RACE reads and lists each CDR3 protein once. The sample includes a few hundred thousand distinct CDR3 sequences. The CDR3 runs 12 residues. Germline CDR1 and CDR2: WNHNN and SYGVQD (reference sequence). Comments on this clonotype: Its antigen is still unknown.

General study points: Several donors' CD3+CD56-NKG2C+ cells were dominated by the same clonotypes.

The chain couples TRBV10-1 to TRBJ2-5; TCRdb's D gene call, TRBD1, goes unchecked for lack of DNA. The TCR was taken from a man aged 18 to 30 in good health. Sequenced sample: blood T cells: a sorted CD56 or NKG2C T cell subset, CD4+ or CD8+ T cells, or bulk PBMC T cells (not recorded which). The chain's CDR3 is CASSPQPGFQYF.